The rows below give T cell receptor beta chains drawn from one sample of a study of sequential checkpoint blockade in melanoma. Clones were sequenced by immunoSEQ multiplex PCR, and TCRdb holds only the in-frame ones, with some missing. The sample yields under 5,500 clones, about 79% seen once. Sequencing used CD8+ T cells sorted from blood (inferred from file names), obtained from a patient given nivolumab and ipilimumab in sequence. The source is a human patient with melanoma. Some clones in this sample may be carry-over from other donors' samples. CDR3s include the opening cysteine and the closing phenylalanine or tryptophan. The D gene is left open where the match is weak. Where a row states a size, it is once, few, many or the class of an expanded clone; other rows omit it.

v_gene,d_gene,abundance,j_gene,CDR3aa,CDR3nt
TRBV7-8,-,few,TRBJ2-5,CASSPTSLLRAFRETQYF,TGTGCCAGCAGCCCCACATCTTTGCTCAGGGCCTTTCGGGAGACCCAGTACTTC
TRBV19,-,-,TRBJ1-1,CASSINPGLAGTEAFF,TGTGCCAGTAGTATTAATCCTGGGTTGGCGGGCACTGAAGCTTTCTTT
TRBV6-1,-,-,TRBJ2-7,CASRTVTSYEQYF,TGTGCCAGCAGAACAGTCACTTCCTACGAGCAGTACTTC
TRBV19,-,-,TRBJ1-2,CARLFQGSYGYTF,TGTGCCAGACTCTTTCAGGGGTCCTATGGCTACACCTTC
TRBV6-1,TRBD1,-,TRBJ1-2,CASSDRQGYGYTF,TGTGCCAGCAGTGATAGACAGGGCTATGGCTACACCTTC
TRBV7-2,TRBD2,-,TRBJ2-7,CASSLMPGAGDEQYF,TGTGCCAGCAGCCTAATGCCCGGAGCGGGGGACGAGCAGTACTTC
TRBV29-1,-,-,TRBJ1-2,CSVYNRAVGGYTF,TGCAGCGTTTATAACAGGGCGGTGGGTGGCTACACCTTC
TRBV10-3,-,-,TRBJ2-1,CAISETLAPREQFF,TGTGCCATCAGTGAGACCCTAGCCCCCAGGGAGCAGTTCTTC
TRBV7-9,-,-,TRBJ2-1,CASSLGGQPNEQFF,TGTGCCAGCAGCTTAGGGGGACAACCTAATGAGCAGTTCTTC
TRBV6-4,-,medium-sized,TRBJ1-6,CAKTLSSLKPGGAYNSPLHF,TGTGCCAAAACATTATCCTCATTAAAACCGGGGGGCGCCTATAATTCACCCCTCCACTTT
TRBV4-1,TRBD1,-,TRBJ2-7,CAVGPGGSYEQYF,TGCGCAGTAGGGCCAGGGGGCTCCTACGAGCAGTACTTC
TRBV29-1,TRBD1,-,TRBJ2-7,CSVVPDRTYEQYF,TGCAGCGTTGTGCCGGACAGGACCTACGAGCAGTACTTC
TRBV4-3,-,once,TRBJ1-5,CASSQERFNQPQHF,TGCGCCAGCAGCCAAGAGAGATTCAATCAGCCCCAGCATTTT
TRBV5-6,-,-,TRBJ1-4,CASSLAGEPNEKLFF,TGTGCCAGCAGCTTAGCCGGGGAACCTAATGAAAAACTGTTTTTT
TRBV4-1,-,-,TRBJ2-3,CASSHEGPTDTQYF,TGCGCCAGCAGCCATGAGGGCCCCACAGATACGCAGTATTTT
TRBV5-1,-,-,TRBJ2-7,CASSSTGTWTYEQYF,TGCGCCAGCAGCTCTACCGGGACATGGACCTACGAGCAGTACTTC